Sequencing of this T cell receptor (beta chain) was carried out in a study of cytomegalovirus exposure and HLA in healthy donors. This CDR3 comprises 16 residues. V was cut by 5 bases and J by 0 bases, with 11 bases left in between. Germline CDR1 and CDR2: LNHNV and YYDKDF (reference sequence). Of note for this clone: Its antigen is undetermined.

PCR was performed using 60 Vbeta and 13 Jbeta primers. Generated by immunoSEQ multiplex PCR, the TCRdb table keeps only in-frame clones and is missing some. This table holds fewer than 200,000 clones, roughly 80% found once. Broader study findings: Later on, a genetic analysis was performed. It linked a missense variant in DCLRE1C with V- and J-gene trimming of TCR beta. Presence/absence analyses rested on an assumption that sequencing depth was roughly uniform across donors.

The chain employs TRBV15 and TRBJ1-6, with D uncertain. Source material: PBMCs. This clonotype was obtained from a man between 45 and 60 years old in good health and CMV-seropositive. The DNA of the CDR3 is TGTGCCACCAGCCCCGACCGGAGCTCCTATAATTCACCCCTCCACTTT. Encoded protein: CATSPDRSSYNSPLHF. The whole variable domain, remainder taken from reference TRBV15 and TRBJ1-6, is DAMVIQNPRYQVTQFGKPVTLSCSQTLNHNVMYWYQQKSSQAPKLLFHYYDKDFNNEADTPDNFQSRRPNTSFCFLDIRSPGLGDTAMYLCATSPDRSSYNSPLHFGNGTRLTVT.